This T cell receptor (beta chain) was sequenced during a study of blood T cell repertoires in COVID-19. Across the study: The United States, Italy and Spain supplied acute and convalescent COVID-19 samples.

Per the authors' pipeline: Amplification from reference gene primers served as the basis for estimated nucleated cell counts. Data came from immunoSEQ multiplex PCR; TCRdb stores just in-frame clones and leaves some out. For V, J and clone size, that table is used; D and trimming come from the DNA. Among fewer than 600,000 clones listed, nearly 90% were seen once. Patients of the Seattle cohort, enrolled during active infection, were followed longitudinally. Material: peripheral blood. The sequence was obtained from a man aged 18 to 29 with COVID-19, enrolled during active disease.

The DNA for the CDR3 is TGCGCCAGCAGCTTTGACAGTGGGACAGTAACAGATACGCAGTATTTT. Translated: CASSFDSGTVTDTQYF. This chain joins TRBV5-1 and TRBJ2-3; 7 nucleotides line up with TRBD1. The germline CDR1 and CDR2 sequences are SGHRS and YFSETQ. Losses at the gene ends were 2 bases for V and 3 bases for J; bases not matched to a gene: 9. CDR3 size: 16 residues.